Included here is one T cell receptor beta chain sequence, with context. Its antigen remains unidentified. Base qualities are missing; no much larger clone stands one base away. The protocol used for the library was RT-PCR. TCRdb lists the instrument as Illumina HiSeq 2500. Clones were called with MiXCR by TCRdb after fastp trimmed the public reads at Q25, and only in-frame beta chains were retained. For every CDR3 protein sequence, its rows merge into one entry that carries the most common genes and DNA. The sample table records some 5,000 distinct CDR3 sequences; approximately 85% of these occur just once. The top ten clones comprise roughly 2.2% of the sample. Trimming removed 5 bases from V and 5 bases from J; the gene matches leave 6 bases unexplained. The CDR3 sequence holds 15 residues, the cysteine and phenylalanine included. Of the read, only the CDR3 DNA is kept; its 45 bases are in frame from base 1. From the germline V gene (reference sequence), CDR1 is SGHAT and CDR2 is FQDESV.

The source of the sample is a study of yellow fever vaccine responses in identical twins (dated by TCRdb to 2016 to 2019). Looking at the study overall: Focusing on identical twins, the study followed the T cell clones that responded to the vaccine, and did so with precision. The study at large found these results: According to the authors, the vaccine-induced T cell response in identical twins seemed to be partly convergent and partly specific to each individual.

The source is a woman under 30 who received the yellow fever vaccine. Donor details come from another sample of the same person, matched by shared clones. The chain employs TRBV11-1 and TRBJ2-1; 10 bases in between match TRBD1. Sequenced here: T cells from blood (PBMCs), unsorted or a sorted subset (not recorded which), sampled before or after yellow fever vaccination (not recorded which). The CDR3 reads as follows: CASSPTGGKNNEQFF. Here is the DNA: TGTGCCAGCAGCCCGACAGGGGGCAAGAACAATGAGCAGTTCTTC.